This is a list of T cell receptor beta chains from one sample in a study of blood T cell repertoires in COVID-19. Repertoires were generated with immunoSEQ multiplex PCR, while TCRdb's copy carries only in-frame clones and drops some. The repertoire holds fewer than 120,000 clones, nearly 80% seen once, with under 20% in the top ten. Sequenced: peripheral blood. The receptors stem from a woman aged 80 or over with active or convalescent COVID-19. Each CDR3 is given with its conserved first and last residue. Fields, in order: J gene, D gene, clone size, V gene, CDR3 protein, CDR3 DNA. D genes are given only for firm matches. The size of a clone is reported for some rows only, either as once, few or many, or as a class for expanded clones.

j_gene: TRBJ1-1
d_gene: TRBD1
abundance: NA
v_gene: TRBV7-8
CDR3aa: CASSRGQGVFDTEAFF
CDR3nt: TGTGCCAGCAGCCGGGGACAGGGGGTTTTCGACACTGAAGCTTTCTTT

j_gene: TRBJ1-3
d_gene: NA
abundance: NA
v_gene: TRBV18
CDR3aa: CASSPQGTTGNTIYF
CDR3nt: TGTGCCAGCTCACCCCAGGGGACTACTGGAAACACCATATATTTT

j_gene: TRBJ1-2
d_gene: NA
abundance: NA
v_gene: TRBV6-1
CDR3aa: CASSEVRTASHGYTF
CDR3nt: TGTGCCAGCAGTGAAGTGAGGACAGCCTCACATGGCTACACCTTC

j_gene: TRBJ2-3
d_gene: TRBD2
abundance: NA
v_gene: TRBV6-2/TRBV6-3
CDR3aa: CASSTTPGTSGMVDTQYF
CDR3nt: TGTGCCAGCAGTACCACACCCGGGACTAGCGGGATGGTAGATACGCAGTATTTT

j_gene: TRBJ1-2
d_gene: NA
abundance: NA
v_gene: TRBV7-8
CDR3aa: CASSPGTKTTNYGYTF
CDR3nt: TGTGCCAGCAGCCCCGGGACAAAGACTACAAACTATGGCTACACCTTC

j_gene: TRBJ1-3
d_gene: TRBD1
abundance: NA
v_gene: TRBV10-3
CDR3aa: CAIKRTGIGNTIYF
CDR3nt: TGTGCCATCAAAAGGACAGGGATTGGAAACACCATATATTTT

j_gene: TRBJ1-2
d_gene: TRBD1
abundance: NA
v_gene: TRBV14
CDR3aa: CASSPRTGANYGYTF
CDR3nt: TGTGCCAGCAGCCCTAGGACAGGGGCAAACTATGGCTACACCTTC

j_gene: TRBJ1-1
d_gene: NA
abundance: NA
v_gene: TRBV4-3
CDR3aa: CASSQDGRRGDGLGAFF
CDR3nt: TGCGCCAGCAGCCAAGATGGTCGCAGGGGCGATGGGTTGGGAGCTTTCTTT

j_gene: TRBJ2-4
d_gene: TRBD2
abundance: NA
v_gene: TRBV7-2
CDR3aa: CASSPTSRNIQYF
CDR3nt: TGTGCCAGCAGCCCGACTAGCAGGAACATTCAGTACTTC

j_gene: TRBJ1-6
d_gene: NA
abundance: NA
v_gene: TRBV7-2
CDR3aa: CASSLRGGTGSSPLHF
CDR3nt: TGTGCCAGCAGCTTACGGGGGGGAACTGGTAGTTCACCCCTCCACTTT

j_gene: TRBJ1-6
d_gene: NA
abundance: NA
v_gene: TRBV3-1/TRBV3-2
CDR3aa: CASSQDLPGTRTRSSYNSPLHF
CDR3nt: TGTGCCAGCAGCCAAGATCTGCCAGGGACACGGACCAGGAGCTCCTATAATTCACCCCTCCACTTT

j_gene: TRBJ1-5
d_gene: NA
abundance: NA
v_gene: TRBV7-2
CDR3aa: CASSLGPGSNQPQHF
CDR3nt: TGTGCCAGCAGCTTAGGTCCAGGGAGCAATCAGCCCCAGCATTTT

j_gene: TRBJ2-2
d_gene: NA
abundance: NA
v_gene: TRBV19
CDR3aa: CASSIDRGLSTGELFF
CDR3nt: TGTGCCAGTAGTATAGATCGGGGGTTGTCAACCGGGGAGCTGTTTTTT

j_gene: TRBJ1-1
d_gene: TRBD1
abundance: NA
v_gene: TRBV15
CDR3aa: CATSLQGRREAFF
CDR3nt: TGTGCCACCAGCTTACAGGGGCGAAGGGAAGCTTTCTTT

j_gene: TRBJ2-7
d_gene: TRBD2
abundance: few
v_gene: TRBV6-2/TRBV6-3
CDR3aa: CASSQRVTSGYEQYF
CDR3nt: TGTGCCAGCAGCCAACGGGTGACTAGCGGCTACGAGCAGTACTTC

j_gene: TRBJ2-3
d_gene: NA
abundance: NA
v_gene: TRBV7-9
CDR3aa: CASSPRRGDTQYF
CDR3nt: TGTGCCAGCAGCCCCCGTAGGGGAGATACGCAGTATTTT

j_gene: TRBJ1-1
d_gene: NA
abundance: NA
v_gene: TRBV4-1
CDR3aa: CASSPTGKIPNTEAFF
CDR3nt: TGCGCCAGCAGCCCAACAGGTAAGATTCCGAACACTGAAGCTTTCTTT

j_gene: TRBJ1-1
d_gene: NA
abundance: NA
v_gene: TRBV5-4
CDR3aa: CASSLASQGGTEAFF
CDR3nt: TGTGCCAGCAGCTTGGCTTCGCAGGGAGGCACTGAAGCTTTCTTT

j_gene: TRBJ2-3
d_gene: NA
abundance: NA
v_gene: TRBV7-9
CDR3aa: CASSLGGGRTDTQYF
CDR3nt: TGTGCCAGCAGCTTAGGTGGGGGGAGGACAGATACGCAGTATTTT

j_gene: TRBJ2-3
d_gene: TRBD2
abundance: NA
v_gene: TRBV4-3
CDR3aa: CASSQEFAGGTDTQYF
CDR3nt: TGCGCCAGCAGCCAAGAGTTCGCGGGAGGCACAGATACGCAGTATTTT

j_gene: TRBJ2-7
d_gene: NA
abundance: NA
v_gene: TRBV7-7
CDR3aa: CASSLGQGVSYEQYF
CDR3nt: TGTGCCAGCAGCTTAGGCCAGGGTGTCTCCTACGAGCAGTACTTC

j_gene: TRBJ2-1
d_gene: NA
abundance: once
v_gene: TRBV10-1
CDR3aa: CASSESGGMGYNEQFF
CDR3nt: TGCGCCAGCAGTGAGTCCGGAGGGATGGGGTACAATGAGCAGTTCTTC